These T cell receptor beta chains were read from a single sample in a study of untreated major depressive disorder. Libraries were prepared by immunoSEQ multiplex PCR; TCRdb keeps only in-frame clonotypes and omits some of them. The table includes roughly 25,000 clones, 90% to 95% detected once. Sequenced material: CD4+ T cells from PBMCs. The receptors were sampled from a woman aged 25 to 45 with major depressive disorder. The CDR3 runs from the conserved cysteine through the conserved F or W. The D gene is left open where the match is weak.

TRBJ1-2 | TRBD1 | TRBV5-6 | CASSRGTGDGGYTF
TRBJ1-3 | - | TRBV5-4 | CASSLRAGASGNTIYF
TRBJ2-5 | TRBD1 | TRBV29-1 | CSVTGGDETQYF
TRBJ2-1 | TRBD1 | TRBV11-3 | CASTRIGQGNNEQFF
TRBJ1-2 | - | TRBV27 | CASSFGRGNGYTF
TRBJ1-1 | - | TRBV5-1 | CASSSPYETRAFF
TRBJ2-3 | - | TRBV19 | CASRPSGTDTQYF
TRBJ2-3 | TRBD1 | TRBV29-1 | CSVETGFDTQYF
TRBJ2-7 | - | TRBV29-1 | CSVVEGSYEQYF
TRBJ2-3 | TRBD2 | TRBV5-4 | CASSARLASMVGTDTQYF
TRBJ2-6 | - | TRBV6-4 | CASSDEASGANVLTF
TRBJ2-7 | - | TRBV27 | CASSLRGQTLYEQYF
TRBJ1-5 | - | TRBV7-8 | CASSFGIIEPQHF
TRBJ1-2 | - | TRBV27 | CASSSSPGGYTF
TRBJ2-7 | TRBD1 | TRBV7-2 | CASSPQTGLYEQYF
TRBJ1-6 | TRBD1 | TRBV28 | CASSPGTGPSPLHF
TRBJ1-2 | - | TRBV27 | CASSFGGNGYTF
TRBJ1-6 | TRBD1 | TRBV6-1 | CASSKATGGSYNSPLHF
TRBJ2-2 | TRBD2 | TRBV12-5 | CASGLGLAGTNTGELFF
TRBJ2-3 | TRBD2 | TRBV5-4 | CASSKRDYGHSDTQYF
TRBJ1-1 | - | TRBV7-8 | CASSSKGWGTEAFF
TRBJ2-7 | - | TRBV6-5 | CASSYGSTYEQYF
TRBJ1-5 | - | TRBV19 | CASSPVAGIQPQHF
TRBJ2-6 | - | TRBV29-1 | CSVQRDTDSGANVLTF
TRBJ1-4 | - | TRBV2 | CASNFLTNGEKLFF
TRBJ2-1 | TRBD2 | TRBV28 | CASSFPRTSGRYNEQFF
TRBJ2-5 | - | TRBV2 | CASSEQGLGRETQYF
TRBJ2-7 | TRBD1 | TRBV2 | CASNRDRAYEQYF
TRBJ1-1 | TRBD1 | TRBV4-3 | CASSQDIRGQQNTEAFF
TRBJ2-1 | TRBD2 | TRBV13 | CASSRTSGGAYEQFF
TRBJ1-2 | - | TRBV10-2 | CASSESGSYGYTF
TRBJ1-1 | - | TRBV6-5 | CASSYSMSATTEAFF
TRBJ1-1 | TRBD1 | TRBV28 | CASSLHRGSTEAFF
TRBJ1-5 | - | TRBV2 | CASSVGEPQHF
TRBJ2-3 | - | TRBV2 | CASDSFTDTQYF
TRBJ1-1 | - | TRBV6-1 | CASSAGLRNTEAFF
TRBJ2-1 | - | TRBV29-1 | CSVGATPGMNEQFF
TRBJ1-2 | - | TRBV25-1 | CASSPVGDPPYGYTF
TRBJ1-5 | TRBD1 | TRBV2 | CASSLGQARTQPQHF
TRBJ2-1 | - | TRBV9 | CASSVSGPSSYNEQFF
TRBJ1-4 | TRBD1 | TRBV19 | CASRDRGQANEKLFF
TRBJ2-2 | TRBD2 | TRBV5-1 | CASSSGLAGGSNTGELFF
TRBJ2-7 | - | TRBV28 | CASSSRTWAYEQYF
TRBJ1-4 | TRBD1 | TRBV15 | CATSRIQGKFGWSNEKLFF
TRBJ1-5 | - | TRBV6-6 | CASSSDNGNQPQHF
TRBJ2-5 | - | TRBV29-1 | CSVDQGWETQYF
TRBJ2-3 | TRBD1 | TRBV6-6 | CASHRTDRADTDTQYF
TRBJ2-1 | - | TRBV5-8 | CASSHAGFIGNEQFF
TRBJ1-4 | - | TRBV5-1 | CASRINSGGGNEKLFF
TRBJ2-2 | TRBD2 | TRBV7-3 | CASSPSGGSTGELFF
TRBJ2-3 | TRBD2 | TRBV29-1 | CSVGALGGGTDTQYF
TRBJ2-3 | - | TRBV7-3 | CASSVGRPNTDTQYF
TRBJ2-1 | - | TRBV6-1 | CASSEEGGVKFF
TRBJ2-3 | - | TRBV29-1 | CSVEGPGGDTQYF
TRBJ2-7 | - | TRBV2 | CASSVEDSRQYF